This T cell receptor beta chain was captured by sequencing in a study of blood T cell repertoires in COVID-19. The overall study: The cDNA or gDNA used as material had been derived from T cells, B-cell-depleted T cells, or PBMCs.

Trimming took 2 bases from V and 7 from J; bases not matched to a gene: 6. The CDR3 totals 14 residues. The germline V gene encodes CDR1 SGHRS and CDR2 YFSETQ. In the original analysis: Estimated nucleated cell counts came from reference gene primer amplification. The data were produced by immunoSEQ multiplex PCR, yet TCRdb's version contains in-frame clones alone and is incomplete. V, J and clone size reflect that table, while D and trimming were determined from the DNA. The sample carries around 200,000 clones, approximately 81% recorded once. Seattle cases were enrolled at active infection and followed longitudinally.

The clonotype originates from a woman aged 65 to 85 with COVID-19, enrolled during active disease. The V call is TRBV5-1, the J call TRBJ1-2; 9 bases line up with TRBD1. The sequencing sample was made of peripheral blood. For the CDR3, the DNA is TGCGCCAGCAGCTTAACGGGACAGGGAACTGGCTACACCTTC. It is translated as CASSLTGQGTGYTF.